A selection of T cell receptor beta chains follows, all from one sample in a study of cytomegalovirus exposure and HLA in healthy donors. The assay was immunoSEQ multiplex PCR, and TCRdb's table has in-frame clones only and misses some. The sample lists approximately 90,000 clones; 96% were seen once. Specimen: PBMCs. The receptors originated from a man younger than 35 in good health and CMV-seronegative. CDR3s include the opening cysteine and the closing phenylalanine or tryptophan. Fields, in order: V gene, J gene, clone size, D gene, CDR3 DNA, CDR3 protein. The D gene is left open where the match is weak. Expanded clones get a size class; other rows say once, few or many, or leave the size out.

TRBV6-6	TRBJ1-5	once	-	TGTGCCAGCAGTTACTCGTTAGAGCCCGGTTGGCAGCCCCAGCATTTT	CASSYSLEPGWQPQHF
TRBV14	TRBJ1-1	-	-	TGTGCCAGCAGCACTCCCCCCACAGGGATGGGGAACACTGAAGCTTTCTTT	CASSTPPTGMGNTEAFF
TRBV7-9	TRBJ1-1	-	TRBD1	TGTGCCAGCAGCCCCAGGGGGCAAGCACCATTTGGAGCTTTCTTT	CASSPRGQAPFGAFF
TRBV28	TRBJ1-1	-	-	TGTGCCAGCAGTTTATGGTATTCGGAAGCTTTCTTT	CASSLWYSEAFF
TRBV10-1	TRBJ2-3	-	-	TGCGCCAGCAGCGAAGGGGGAAGAGGGACAGATACGCAGTATTTT	CASSEGGRGTDTQYF
TRBV29-1	TRBJ2-1	-	TRBD2	TGCAGCGTTACTCTCGGGGGGGGGTGGTACAATGAGCAGTTCTTC	CSVTLGGGWYNEQFF
TRBV6-5	TRBJ1-2	-	TRBD1	TGTGCCAGCAGTTACGACAGGGTCAACTATGGCTACACCTTC	CASSYDRVNYGYTF
TRBV6-5	TRBJ2-7	-	TRBD1	TGTGCCAGCAGTGCCCGGGACAGGGTATTTTACGAGCAGTACTTC	CASSARDRVFYEQYF
TRBV5-6	TRBJ2-7	few	TRBD1	TGTGCCAGCAGCTCGCGCCGCGGACAGGGAGTTCAATACGAGCAGTACTTC	CASSSRRGQGVQYEQYF
TRBV11-2	TRBJ1-1	-	-	TGTGCCAGCAGCTCAGGGTGGACTGAAGCTTTCTTT	CASSSGWTEAFF
TRBV9	TRBJ1-1	few	-	TGTGCCAGCAGCGTCTTCGGGACTGGTGAAGCTTTCTTT	CASSVFGTGEAFF
TRBV30	TRBJ1-5	-	-	TGTGCCTGGGTACCCCCGTCCGGGGGGCGGCAGCCCCAGCATTTT	CAWVPPSGGRQPQHF
TRBV2	TRBJ1-2	-	-	TGTGCCAGCAGTGAGATTGGGACACCCGACGGCTACACCTTC	CASSEIGTPDGYTF
TRBV30	TRBJ1-2	-	-	TGTGCCTGGAGCACTCAGGGTAACTATGGCTACACCTTC	CAWSTQGNYGYTF
TRBV6-6	TRBJ2-1	-	TRBD1	TGTGCCAGCAGAACAAGACAGGGGGCGTTCTACAATGAGCAGTTCTTC	CASRTRQGAFYNEQFF
TRBV10-3	TRBJ2-3	-	TRBD2	TGTGCCATCACAAGCGGGAGAGTAGGGGATACGCAGTATTTT	CAITSGRVGDTQYF
TRBV6-5	TRBJ1-2	-	-	TGTGCCAGCACCGAGGACAGAGGGAATGGCTACACCTTC	CASTEDRGNGYTF
TRBV7-9	TRBJ1-5	-	-	TGTGCCAGCAGCTCTACTGACAGGACCTATAGCAATCAGCCCCAGCATTTT	CASSSTDRTYSNQPQHF
TRBV11-2	TRBJ1-2	-	TRBD1	TGTGCCAGCAGGCCAAACAGGGGAGAAAACTATGGCTACACCTTC	CASRPNRGENYGYTF
TRBV27	TRBJ2-1	-	-	TGTGCCAGCAGTTCGGGACTCTCTTACAATGAGCAGTTCTTC	CASSSGLSYNEQFF
TRBV28	TRBJ2-3	-	TRBD2	TGTGCCAGCTTAAACGGGACTAGTCCCTCCTTGCGCGCGCAGTATTTT	CASLNGTSPSLRAQYF
TRBV15	TRBJ2-1	-	TRBD2	TGTGCCACCAGCAGAGGACTAGCGGGAGGCGATGAGCAGTTCTTC	CATSRGLAGGDEQFF
TRBV27	TRBJ2-1	-	-	TGTGCCAGCAGTTTCCAGCGGGAGCAGTTCTTC	CASSFQREQFF
TRBV9	TRBJ2-6	-	-	TGTGCCAGCAGCCCTCTTTACCAGGTCGCAAGCTCTGGGGCCAACGTCCTGACTTTC	CASSPLYQVASSGANVLTF
TRBV9	TRBJ1-2	-	-	TGTGCCAGCAGCCCCGACGGGGGGGCTTACTATGGCTACACCTTC	CASSPDGGAYYGYTF
TRBV7-9	TRBJ2-5	once	TRBD1	TGTGCCAGCAATACACCGACAGGGGTCATGGAGACCCAGTACTTC	CASNTPTGVMETQYF
TRBV19	TRBJ2-7	once	TRBD1	TGTGCCAGTAGTATAGGGGACAGGAACGAGCAGTACTTC	CASSIGDRNEQYF
TRBV29-1	TRBJ1-1	-	TRBD1	TGCAGCGTTGGGTGGGGGACAGGGTCCACTGAAGCTTTCTTT	CSVGWGTGSTEAFF
TRBV11-3	TRBJ2-3	-	TRBD2	TGTGCCAGCAGCTTTGTGGGAGGGACAGATACGCAGTATTTT	CASSFVGGTDTQYF
TRBV7-9	TRBJ1-3	-	-	TGTGCCAGCAGCCCAGATGCAGGGGTGGTAGGAAACACCATATATTTT	CASSPDAGVVGNTIYF
TRBV5-4	TRBJ2-1	once	TRBD2	TGTGCCAGCAGCACCGGGGCTAGCGGGAACCAATACAATGAGCAGTTCTTC	CASSTGASGNQYNEQFF
TRBV28	TRBJ1-2	-	TRBD1	TGTGCCAGCAGTGCCCCCGGGACAGGGAGCGCCGGCTACACCTTC	CASSAPGTGSAGYTF
TRBV19	TRBJ1-2	once	-	TGTGCCAGTAGTATAGATCGGGTTAACTATGGCTACACCTTC	CASSIDRVNYGYTF
TRBV5-4	TRBJ2-7	-	TRBD2	TGTGCCAGCGGACTAGGGCCCGATACCTACGAGCAGTACTTC	CASGLGPDTYEQYF
TRBV9	TRBJ1-2	-	-	TGTGCCAGCGGAAGCGGGACTAACTATGGCTACACCTTC	CASGSGTNYGYTF
TRBV2	TRBJ2-7	-	-	TGTGCCAGCACTTCCACAGGGACCTACGAGCAGTACTTC	CASTSTGTYEQYF
TRBV7-9	TRBJ1-3	-	-	TGTGCCAGCAGCCAGGGTGGGTCGGAATCTGGAAACACCATATATTTT	CASSQGGSESGNTIYF
TRBV27	TRBJ2-7	-	-	TGTGCCAGCAGTAACACTAGGTCCTCCTACGAGCAGTACTTC	CASSNTRSSYEQYF
TRBV7-7	TRBJ2-1	-	TRBD2	TGTGCTAGCAGCTTAGCTGGCGGGAGTTTCTATGAGCAGTTCTTC	CASSLAGGSFYEQFF
TRBV28	TRBJ1-2	few	-	TGTGCCAGCAGTTTATTGACGCCTAGGAAGGAGGGCTACACCTTC	CASSLLTPRKEGYTF
TRBV6-4	TRBJ2-2	-	TRBD2	TGTGCCAGCAGCGATACTAGCGACACCGGGGAGCTGTTTTTT	CASSDTSDTGELFF
TRBV21-1	TRBJ1-5	-	-	TGTGCCAGCAGCAAGGCCCCGGACAGTCAAAGCAATCAGCCCCAGCATTTT	CASSKAPDSQSNQPQHF
TRBV9	TRBJ2-1	-	-	TGTGCCAGCAGCGTAGTCCAGGACAATGAGCAGTTCTTC	CASSVVQDNEQFF
TRBV19	TRBJ1-5	-	TRBD1	TGTGCCAGTAGTAGCCTGGGGACAGCCGGCGATAGCAATCAGCCCCAGCATTTT	CASSSLGTAGDSNQPQHF
TRBV29-1	TRBJ2-3	-	-	TGCAGCGTGAGCAGAAACGCGGTGGATACGCAGTATTTT	CSVSRNAVDTQYF
TRBV7-2	TRBJ1-2	-	TRBD1	TGTGCCAGCAGCTTATTGGGGACAGGGCCTAACTATGGCTACACCTTC	CASSLLGTGPNYGYTF